This TCR beta chain was sequenced in a study of somatic mutations in cytotoxic T cells in rheumatoid arthritis. As for the study in general: Each patient's diagnosis was followed right away by a blood draw (approximately 30 ml EDTA), before any treatment.

With 4 bases clipped from V and 3 bases from J, the junction kept 8 bases outside the gene matches. The germline CDR1 and CDR2 sequences are SEHNR and FQNEAQ (reference sequence). CDR3 length: 15 amino acids. This table comes from immunoSEQ multiplex PCR, and its TCRdb copy is limited to in-frame clones, with some not included. This sample has roughly 3,900 clones; about 94% occur once, and the top ten carry 6.5% to 8%. The receptor comes from a woman aged 55-69 years with rheumatoid arthritis. The chain has TRBV7-9 and TRBJ2-5, with TRBD1 matching 7 bases. Sequencing was done on a sample of CD8+ T cells sorted from blood. CDR3 in DNA: TGTGCCAGCAGCTCGTCCACAGGGGTGGAAGAGACCCAGTACTTC. It specifies CASSSSTGVEETQYF. Full variable domain (remainder filled in from reference TRBV7-9 and TRBJ2-5): DTGVSQNPRHKITKRGQNVTFRCDPISEHNRLYWYRQTLGQGPEFLTYFQNEAQLEKSRLLSDRFSAERPKGSFSTLEIQRTEQGDSAMYLCASSSSTGVEETQYFGPGTRLLVL.